A selection of T cell receptor beta chains follows, all from one sample in a study of blood T cell repertoires in COVID-19. The data were produced by immunoSEQ multiplex PCR, yet TCRdb's version contains in-frame clones alone and is incomplete. The table includes around 140,000 clones, over 60% detected once. The sample consisted of peripheral blood. Receptors were obtained from a woman aged 70-85 years with acute or convalescent COVID-19. The conserved cysteine and the conserved F or W are not part of the CDR3 here. The D gene is left open where the match is weak. Clone size, where shown, is once, few, many, or a class for clones that have expanded.

clone size: once
V gene: TRBV3-1/TRBV3-2
J gene: TRBJ2-5
D gene: -
CDR3 length: 12
CDR3 protein: ASSQDTGKGTQY

clone size: -
V gene: TRBV7-9
J gene: TRBJ1-4
D gene: TRBD1
CDR3 length: 12
CDR3 protein: ASSLGQGAEKLF

clone size: -
V gene: TRBV29-1
J gene: TRBJ2-7
D gene: TRBD2
CDR3 length: 12
CDR3 protein: SVEVSSGTMREY

clone size: -
V gene: TRBV5-1
J gene: TRBJ1-2
D gene: -
CDR3 length: 11
CDR3 protein: ASREGQPRGYT

clone size: -
V gene: TRBV5-1
J gene: TRBJ2-2
D gene: -
CDR3 length: 16
CDR3 protein: ASSLPRGGGTNTGELF

clone size: once
V gene: TRBV18
J gene: TRBJ1-2
D gene: TRBD1
CDR3 length: 13
CDR3 protein: ASSRAGTDFYGYT

clone size: few
V gene: TRBV7-2
J gene: TRBJ2-7
D gene: TRBD1
CDR3 length: 12
CDR3 protein: ASSPTGAVYEQY

clone size: few
V gene: TRBV4-1
J gene: TRBJ2-3
D gene: -
CDR3 length: 14
CDR3 protein: ASSQEGSFHTDTQY

clone size: -
V gene: TRBV11-3
J gene: TRBJ2-3
D gene: -
CDR3 length: 14
CDR3 protein: ASSLGGGIGSDTQY

clone size: -
V gene: TRBV4-3
J gene: TRBJ2-1
D gene: TRBD2
CDR3 length: 15
CDR3 protein: ASSHLGVRGGPDEQF

clone size: -
V gene: TRBV28
J gene: TRBJ2-1
D gene: TRBD2
CDR3 length: 15
CDR3 protein: ASSDGGTSGRWDEQF

clone size: -
V gene: TRBV4-2
J gene: TRBJ2-1
D gene: -
CDR3 length: 12
CDR3 protein: ASSQDKLYNEQF

clone size: -
V gene: TRBV11-3
J gene: TRBJ1-4
D gene: TRBD1
CDR3 length: 13
CDR3 protein: ASSLGTGDNEKLF

clone size: -
V gene: TRBV5-1
J gene: TRBJ1-2
D gene: TRBD1
CDR3 length: 13
CDR3 protein: ASSLEGQGDYGYT

clone size: few
V gene: TRBV7-8
J gene: TRBJ1-6
D gene: -
CDR3 length: 12
CDR3 protein: ASSFRQWDSPLH

clone size: -
V gene: TRBV24-1
J gene: TRBJ2-3
D gene: -
CDR3 length: 12
CDR3 protein: ATSLAQSTDTQY

clone size: -
V gene: TRBV11-2
J gene: TRBJ1-2
D gene: -
CDR3 length: 11
CDR3 protein: ASSYQGGYGYT

clone size: few
V gene: TRBV7-2
J gene: TRBJ2-7
D gene: TRBD1
CDR3 length: 13
CDR3 protein: ASSLRTGGWDEQY

clone size: -
V gene: TRBV4-2
J gene: TRBJ1-1
D gene: -
CDR3 length: 12
CDR3 protein: ASSQEQGSAEAF

clone size: -
V gene: TRBV2
J gene: TRBJ2-5
D gene: -
CDR3 length: 12
CDR3 protein: ASSEWGGQGTQY

clone size: -
V gene: TRBV11-2
J gene: TRBJ2-7
D gene: -
CDR3 length: 10
CDR3 protein: ASSFEVAEQY

clone size: -
V gene: TRBV6-5
J gene: TRBJ1-5
D gene: -
CDR3 length: 11
CDR3 protein: ASSYGAYQPQH

clone size: -
V gene: TRBV24-1
J gene: TRBJ1-1
D gene: -
CDR3 length: 12
CDR3 protein: ATIWGGCRTEAF

clone size: -
V gene: TRBV19
J gene: TRBJ1-3
D gene: -
CDR3 length: 12
CDR3 protein: ASSILSSGNTIY

clone size: few
V gene: TRBV10-1
J gene: TRBJ1-6
D gene: TRBD1
CDR3 length: 13
CDR3 protein: ASSPRTGEGSPLH

clone size: -
V gene: TRBV24-1
J gene: TRBJ1-5
D gene: -
CDR3 length: 12
CDR3 protein: ATSDHFSNQPQH

clone size: -
V gene: TRBV6-5
J gene: TRBJ2-3
D gene: -
CDR3 length: 12
CDR3 protein: ASSYSITTDTQY

clone size: -
V gene: TRBV25-1
J gene: TRBJ2-7
D gene: TRBD1
CDR3 length: 11
CDR3 protein: ASRSIDRAEQY

clone size: few
V gene: TRBV19
J gene: TRBJ1-1
D gene: TRBD1
CDR3 length: 12
CDR3 protein: ASTGGEAGAEAF

clone size: -
V gene: TRBV3-1/TRBV3-2
J gene: TRBJ2-7
D gene: -
CDR3 length: 11
CDR3 protein: ASSQLGHYEQY

clone size: few
V gene: TRBV6-2/TRBV6-3
J gene: TRBJ2-7
D gene: -
CDR3 length: 12
CDR3 protein: ASSYVGRLYEQY

clone size: -
V gene: TRBV5-4
J gene: TRBJ2-2
D gene: TRBD2
CDR3 length: 14
CDR3 protein: ASSSRGGGNTGELF

clone size: -
V gene: TRBV7-9
J gene: TRBJ2-7
D gene: TRBD1
CDR3 length: 12
CDR3 protein: ASSRGQGGYEQY

clone size: -
V gene: TRBV5-1
J gene: TRBJ2-2
D gene: TRBD2
CDR3 length: 14
CDR3 protein: ASSLTGLAATGELF

clone size: once
V gene: TRBV3-1/TRBV3-2
J gene: TRBJ2-7
D gene: TRBD2
CDR3 length: 14
CDR3 protein: ASSLGAAGGSYEQY

clone size: -
V gene: TRBV29-1
J gene: TRBJ2-3
D gene: -
CDR3 length: 12
CDR3 protein: SVVEQSSTDTQY

clone size: -
V gene: TRBV3-1/TRBV3-2
J gene: TRBJ1-3
D gene: -
CDR3 length: 13
CDR3 protein: ASSQVAGKGNTIY

clone size: -
V gene: TRBV27
J gene: TRBJ1-1
D gene: -
CDR3 length: 13
CDR3 protein: ASSIRTAGNTEAF

clone size: -
V gene: TRBV2
J gene: TRBJ2-7
D gene: TRBD1
CDR3 length: 12
CDR3 protein: ASSAWDSPYEQY

clone size: once
V gene: TRBV19
J gene: TRBJ2-6
D gene: TRBD1
CDR3 length: 15
CDR3 protein: ASSTGTGLSGANVLT

clone size: -
V gene: TRBV2
J gene: TRBJ1-4
D gene: TRBD1
CDR3 length: 12
CDR3 protein: ASSGDREEEKLF

clone size: -
V gene: TRBV5-8
J gene: TRBJ1-5
D gene: TRBD1
CDR3 length: 13
CDR3 protein: ASSFGTGRGQPQH

clone size: -
V gene: TRBV5-4
J gene: TRBJ1-6
D gene: -
CDR3 length: 16
CDR3 protein: ASSLVGGGGTYNSPLH

clone size: few
V gene: TRBV6-5
J gene: TRBJ1-5
D gene: -
CDR3 length: 11
CDR3 protein: ASGGISNQPQH

clone size: few
V gene: TRBV10-3
J gene: TRBJ2-5
D gene: -
CDR3 length: 12
CDR3 protein: AISRGGGQETQY

clone size: many
V gene: TRBV28
J gene: TRBJ1-2
D gene: TRBD1
CDR3 length: 12
CDR3 protein: ASSSTGANYGYT

clone size: -
V gene: TRBV18
J gene: TRBJ2-3
D gene: TRBD2
CDR3 length: 13
CDR3 protein: ASSPGLAGIDTQY

clone size: -
V gene: TRBV24-1
J gene: TRBJ2-1
D gene: TRBD2
CDR3 length: 14
CDR3 protein: ATSDSSGNSYNEQF

clone size: -
V gene: TRBV2
J gene: TRBJ2-3
D gene: -
CDR3 length: 12
CDR3 protein: ASSILENTDTQY

clone size: few
V gene: TRBV4-1
J gene: TRBJ2-7
D gene: -
CDR3 length: 13
CDR3 protein: ASSQTPRLTYEQY

clone size: once
V gene: TRBV29-1
J gene: TRBJ1-2
D gene: -
CDR3 length: 11
CDR3 protein: SVAGEWDYGYT

clone size: few
V gene: TRBV6-1
J gene: TRBJ1-5
D gene: -
CDR3 length: 13
CDR3 protein: ASSEYPHSNQPQH